This record looks at one T cell receptor beta chain sequence and its context. Its matching antigen is unknown. Read coverage stops 3 residues before the CDR3 terminus; the germline J gene supplies the remainder. Trimming cost V 0 bases and J 5 bases, with 8 bases left between them. Germline V gives CDR1 SNHLY, CDR2 FYNNEI. The CDR3 has 13 amino acids. This entry belongs to a study of T cell clonality in common variable immunodeficiency. Control and CVID samples contributed equal amounts of genomic DNA. The table came from immunoSEQ multiplex PCR; TCRdb's copy has only in-frame clones and leaves some out. Altogether 25,000 to 35,000 clones were found in the sample, and no singletons occur. Study-wide points: Common variable immunodeficiency TCR beta sequences reportedly had fewer deletions and N-nucleotide insertions.

The sequenced material came from peripheral blood mononuclear cells. This chain connects TRBV2 to TRBJ2-7, with D possibly matching TRBD2 (5 bases). This clonotype was sampled from a human donor with common variable immunodeficiency. The DNA read from the CDR3 is TGTGCCAGCAGTGAAGCTTGGCGGGACGAG. Its translation is CASSEAWRDE. The whole CDR3 is CASSEAWRDEQYF.